This T cell receptor beta chain appears in the sequencing data of a study of blood T cell repertoires in COVID-19. Study in general: Samples of COVID-19 (acute and convalescent) were obtained from the United States, Italy and Spain.

J was trimmed by 5 bases and V by 5 bases; bases with no gene match: 9. The CDR3 consists of 15 residues. Germline V CDR1 and CDR2: SGHVS, FNYEAQ. Original handling: Researchers report that nucleated cell counts were estimated from reference gene primer amplification. This table comes from immunoSEQ multiplex PCR, and its TCRdb copy is limited to in-frame clones, with some not included. Clone size and V and J calls were adopted from that table, with D and trimming inferred from the DNA. The sample contains 200,000 to 250,000 clones, around 85% of which appear only once. One Seattle source followed patients from active infection through their disease course.

V and J are TRBV7-6 and TRBJ2-5, with 9 bases matching TRBD2. This sequence originates from a woman between 65 and 79 years old with COVID-19, enrolled during active disease. The specimen was peripheral blood. Here the CDR3 reads CASSQSGSGRETQYF. The CDR3 coding sequence is TGTGCCAGCAGCCAGAGCGGGAGCGGGAGGGAGACCCAGTACTTC.